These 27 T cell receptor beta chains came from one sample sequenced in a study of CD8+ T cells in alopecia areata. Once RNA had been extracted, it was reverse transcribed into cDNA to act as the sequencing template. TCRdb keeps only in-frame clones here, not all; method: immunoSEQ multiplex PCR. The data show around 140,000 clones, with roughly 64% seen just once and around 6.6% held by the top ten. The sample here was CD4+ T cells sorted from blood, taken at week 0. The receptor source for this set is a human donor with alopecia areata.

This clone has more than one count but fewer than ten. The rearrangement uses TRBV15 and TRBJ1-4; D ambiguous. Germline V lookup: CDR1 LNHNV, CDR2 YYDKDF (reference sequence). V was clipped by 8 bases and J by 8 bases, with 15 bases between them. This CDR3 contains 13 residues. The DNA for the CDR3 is TGTGCCACCTTATCTAGGGTTGAGGAAAAACTGTTTTTT. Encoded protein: CATLSRVEEKLFF.

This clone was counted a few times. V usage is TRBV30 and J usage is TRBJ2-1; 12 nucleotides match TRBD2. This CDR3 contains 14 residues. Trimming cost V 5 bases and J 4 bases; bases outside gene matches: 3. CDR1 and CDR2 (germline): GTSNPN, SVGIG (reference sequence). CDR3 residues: CAWGGTSGYNEQFF. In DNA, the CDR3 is TGTGCCTGGGGGGGGACTAGCGGGTACAATGAGCAGTTCTTC.

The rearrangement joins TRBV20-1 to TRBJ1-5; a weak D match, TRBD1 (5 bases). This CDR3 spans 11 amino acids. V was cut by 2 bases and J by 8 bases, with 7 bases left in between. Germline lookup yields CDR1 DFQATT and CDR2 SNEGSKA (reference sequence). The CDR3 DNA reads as TGCAGTGCTAGACGGGGGGAGCCCCAGCATTTT. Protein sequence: CSARRGEPQHF.

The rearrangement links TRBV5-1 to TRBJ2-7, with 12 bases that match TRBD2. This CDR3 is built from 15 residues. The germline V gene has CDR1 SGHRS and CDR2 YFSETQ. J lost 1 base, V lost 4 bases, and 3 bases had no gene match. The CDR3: CASSRGTSGSYEQYF. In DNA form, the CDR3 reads TGCGCCAGCAGCCGCGGGACTAGCGGGTCCTACGAGCAGTACTTC. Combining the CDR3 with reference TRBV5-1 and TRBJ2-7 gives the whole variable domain KAGVTQTPRYLIKTRGQQVTLSCSPISGHRSVSWYQQTPGQGLQFLFEYFSETQRNKGNFPGRFSGRQFSNSRSEMNVSTLELGDSALYLCASSRGTSGSYEQYFGPGTRLTVT.

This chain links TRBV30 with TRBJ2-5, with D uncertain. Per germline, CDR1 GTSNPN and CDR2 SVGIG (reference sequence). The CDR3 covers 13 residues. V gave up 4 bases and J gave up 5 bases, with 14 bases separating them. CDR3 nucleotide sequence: TGTGCCTGGAATATCGGAGATTGGGAGACCCAGTACTTC. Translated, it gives CAWNIGDWETQYF.

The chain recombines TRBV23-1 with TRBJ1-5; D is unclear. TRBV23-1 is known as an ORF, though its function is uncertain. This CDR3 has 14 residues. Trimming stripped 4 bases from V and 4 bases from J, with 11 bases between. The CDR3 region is CASSRKQLNQPQHF. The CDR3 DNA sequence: TGCGCCAGCAGTCGTAAACAGCTAAATCAGCCCCAGCATTTT.

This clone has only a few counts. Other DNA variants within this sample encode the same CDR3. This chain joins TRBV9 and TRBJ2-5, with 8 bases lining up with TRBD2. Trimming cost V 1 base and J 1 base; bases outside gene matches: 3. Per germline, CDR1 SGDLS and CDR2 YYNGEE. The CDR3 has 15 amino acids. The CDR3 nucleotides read TGTGCCAGCAGCGTATCGGGGGGGCCCCAAGAGACCCAGTACTTC. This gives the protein CASSVSGGPQETQYF.

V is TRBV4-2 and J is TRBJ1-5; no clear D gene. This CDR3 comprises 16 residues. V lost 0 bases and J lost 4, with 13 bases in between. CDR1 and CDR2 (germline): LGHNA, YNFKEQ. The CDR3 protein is CASSQESNELNQPQHF. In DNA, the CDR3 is TGTGCCAGCAGCCAAGAGTCGAACGAGCTGAATCAGCCCCAGCATTTT.

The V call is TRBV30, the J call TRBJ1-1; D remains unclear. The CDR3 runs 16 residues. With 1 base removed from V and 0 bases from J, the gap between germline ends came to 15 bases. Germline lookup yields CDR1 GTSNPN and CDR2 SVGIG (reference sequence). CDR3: CAWSASWAGMNTEAFF. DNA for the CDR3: TGTGCCTGGAGTGCATCTTGGGCGGGCATGAACACTGAAGCTTTCTTT.

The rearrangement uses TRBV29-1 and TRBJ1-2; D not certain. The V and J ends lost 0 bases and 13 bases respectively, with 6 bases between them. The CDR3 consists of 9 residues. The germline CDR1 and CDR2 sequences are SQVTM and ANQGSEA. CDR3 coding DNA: TGCAGCGTTGAAGAGGGGAGCACCTTC. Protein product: CSVEEGSTF.

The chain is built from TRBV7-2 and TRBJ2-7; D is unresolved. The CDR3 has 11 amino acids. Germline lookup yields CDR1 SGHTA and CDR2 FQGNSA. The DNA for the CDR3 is TGTGCCAGCAGCCCGCTCCTACTACGGCCCGTC. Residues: CASSPLLLRPV.

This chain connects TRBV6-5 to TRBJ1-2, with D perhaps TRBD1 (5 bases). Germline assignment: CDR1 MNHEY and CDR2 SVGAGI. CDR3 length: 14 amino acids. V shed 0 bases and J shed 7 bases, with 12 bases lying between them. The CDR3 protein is CASSYSRGVGGYTF. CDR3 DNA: TGTGCCAGCAGTTACTCACGGGGCGTGGGTGGCTACACCTTC.

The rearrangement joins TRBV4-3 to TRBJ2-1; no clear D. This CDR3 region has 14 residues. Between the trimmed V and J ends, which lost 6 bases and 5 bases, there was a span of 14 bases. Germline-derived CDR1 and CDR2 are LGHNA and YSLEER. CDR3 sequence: CASRASTSNNEQFF. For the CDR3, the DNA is TGCGCCAGCAGGGCGAGCACCAGCAACAATGAGCAGTTCTTC.

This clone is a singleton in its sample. CDR3 sequence reads: CASSGTAPYTEAFF. The DNA of the CDR3 is TGTGCCAGCAGCGGGACAGCCCCCTACACTGAAGCTTTCTTT. V gene TRBV6-5 combines with J gene TRBJ1-1; TRBD1 aligns across 7 bases. The ends lost 6 bases at V and 3 bases at J; junction bases unmatched: 7. Germline V gives CDR1 MNHEY, CDR2 SVGAGI. The CDR3 extends over 14 amino acids.

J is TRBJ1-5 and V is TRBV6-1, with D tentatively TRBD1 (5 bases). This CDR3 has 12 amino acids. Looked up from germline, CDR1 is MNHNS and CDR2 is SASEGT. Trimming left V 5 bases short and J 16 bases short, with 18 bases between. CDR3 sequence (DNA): TGTGCCAGCAGTCCCGAGGGCAGGGCTAAACATTTT. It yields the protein CASSPEGRAKHF.

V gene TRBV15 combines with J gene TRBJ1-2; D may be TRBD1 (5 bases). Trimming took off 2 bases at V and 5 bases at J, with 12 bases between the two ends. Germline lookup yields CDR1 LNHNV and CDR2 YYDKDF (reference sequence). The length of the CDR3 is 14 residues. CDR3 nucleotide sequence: TGTGCCACCAGCAGAACCGGGACCGATTATGGCTACACCTTC. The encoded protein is CATSRTGTDYGYTF.

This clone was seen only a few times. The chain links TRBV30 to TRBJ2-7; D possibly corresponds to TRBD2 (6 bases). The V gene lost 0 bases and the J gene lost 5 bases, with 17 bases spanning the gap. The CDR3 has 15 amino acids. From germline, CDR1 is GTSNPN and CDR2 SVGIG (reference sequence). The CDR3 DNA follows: TGTGCCTGGAGTGTACTGGCGGGGCTAACAAACGAGCAGTACTTC. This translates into CAWSVLAGLTNEQYF.

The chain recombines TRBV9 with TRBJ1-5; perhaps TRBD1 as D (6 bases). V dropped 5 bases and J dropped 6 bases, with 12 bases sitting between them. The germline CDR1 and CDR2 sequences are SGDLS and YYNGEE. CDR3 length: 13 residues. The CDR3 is CASSTGPGQPQHF. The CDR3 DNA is TGTGCCAGCAGTACAGGGCCGGGTCAGCCCCAGCATTTT. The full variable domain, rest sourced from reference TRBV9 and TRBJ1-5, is DSGVTQTPKHLITATGQRVTLRCSPRSGDLSVYWYQQSLDQGLQFLIQYYNGEERAKGNILERFSAQQFPDLHSELNLSSLELGDSALYFCASSTGPGQPQHFGDGTRLSIL.

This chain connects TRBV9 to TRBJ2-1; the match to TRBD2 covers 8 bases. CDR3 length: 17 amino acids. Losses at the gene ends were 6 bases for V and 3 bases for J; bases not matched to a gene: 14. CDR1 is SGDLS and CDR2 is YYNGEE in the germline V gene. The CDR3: CASNGGGPTQFYNEQFF. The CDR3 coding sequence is TGTGCCAGCAACGGCGGGGGGCCTACTCAATTCTACAATGAGCAGTTCTTC.

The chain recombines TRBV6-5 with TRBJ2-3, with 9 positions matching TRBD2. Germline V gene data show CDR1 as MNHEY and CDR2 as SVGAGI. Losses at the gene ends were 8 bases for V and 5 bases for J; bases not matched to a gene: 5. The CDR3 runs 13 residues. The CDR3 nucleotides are TGTGCCAGCGGCGGGGGGGGGAGAGATACGCAGTATTTT. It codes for CASGGGGRDTQYF.

The CDR3: CASSQGSRETQYF. For the CDR3, the DNA is TGTGCCAGTAGTCAGGGGTCCAGGGAGACCCAGTACTTC. The chain carries TRBV19 and TRBJ2-5, with a possible D match to TRBD1 (6 bases). Germline CDR1 LNHDA, CDR2 SQIVND (reference sequence). The ends were cut back, 5 bases at V and 5 bases at J, with 12 bases in the middle. There are 13 residues in the CDR3.

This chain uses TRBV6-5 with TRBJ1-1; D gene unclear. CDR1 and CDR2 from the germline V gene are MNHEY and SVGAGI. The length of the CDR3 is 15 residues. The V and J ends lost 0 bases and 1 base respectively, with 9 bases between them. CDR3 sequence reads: CASSYSFKGNTEAFF. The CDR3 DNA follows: TGTGCCAGCAGTTACTCGTTTAAGGGGAACACTGAAGCTTTCTTT.

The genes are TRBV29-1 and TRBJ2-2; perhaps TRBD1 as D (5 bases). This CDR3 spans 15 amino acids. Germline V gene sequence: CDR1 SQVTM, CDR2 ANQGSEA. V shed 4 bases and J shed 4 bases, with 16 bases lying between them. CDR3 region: CSVVGQDTLTGELFF. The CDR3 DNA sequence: TGCAGCGTTGTCGGGCAGGACACCCTCACCGGGGAGCTGTTTTTT.

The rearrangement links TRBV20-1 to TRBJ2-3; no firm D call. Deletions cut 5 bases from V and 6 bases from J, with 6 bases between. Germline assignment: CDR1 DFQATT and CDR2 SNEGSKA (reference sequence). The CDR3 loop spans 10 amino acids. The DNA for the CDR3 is TGCAGTGCTGTCCTCGATACGCAGTATTTT. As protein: CSAVLDTQYF.

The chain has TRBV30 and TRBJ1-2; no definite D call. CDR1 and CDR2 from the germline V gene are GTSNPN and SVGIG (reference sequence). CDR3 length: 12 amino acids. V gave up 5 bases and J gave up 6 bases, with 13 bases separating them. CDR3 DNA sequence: TGTGCCTGGGGCCGGGAGATGGATGGCTACACCTTC. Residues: CAWGREMDGYTF. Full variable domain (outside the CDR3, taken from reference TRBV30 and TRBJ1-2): SQTIHQWPATLVQPVGSPLSLECTVEGTSNPNLYWYRQAAGRGLQLLFYSVGIGQISSEVPQNLSASRPQDRQFILSSKKLLLSDSGFYLCAWGREMDGYTFGSGTRLTVV.

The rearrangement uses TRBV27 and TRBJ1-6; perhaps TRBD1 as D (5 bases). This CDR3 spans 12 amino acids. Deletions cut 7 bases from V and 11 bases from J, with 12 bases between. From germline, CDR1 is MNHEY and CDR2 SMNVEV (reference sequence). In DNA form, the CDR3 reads TGTGCCAGCATGCAAGGGGTTCCACCCCTCCACTTT. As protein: CASMQGVPPLHF.

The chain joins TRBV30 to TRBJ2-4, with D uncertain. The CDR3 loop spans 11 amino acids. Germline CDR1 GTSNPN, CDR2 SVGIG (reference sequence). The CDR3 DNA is TGTTCGGGCCTAGACAAAAACATTCAGTACTTC. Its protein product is CSGLDKNIQYF.